This TCR beta chain derives from a study of cytomegalovirus exposure and HLA in healthy donors. This clone was counted between two and nine times. Its specificity is not known. Study-wide findings and caveats: It was likely that a cluster of highly shared sequence variants was a sequencing artifact. Excluded: some indistinguishable V segments such as TRBV6-2 and TRBV6-3. Some TCR beta chains (164 of them) were listed as cytomegalovirus-associated.

V was trimmed by 5 bases and J by 5 bases, leaving 11 bases between them. The CDR3 runs 13 residues. Germline V gene sequence: CDR1 SGHRS, CDR2 YFSETQ. PCR was performed using 60 Vbeta and 13 Jbeta primers. Some clones are missing from TCRdb's copy, which holds only in-frame ones; the method was immunoSEQ multiplex PCR. The table records approximately 160,000 clones, 60% to 85% of them present only once. The TCR was taken from a male donor in good health and CMV-seropositive. The gene calls are TRBV5-1 and TRBJ2-1, with a tentative D call TRBD2 (5 bases). Material for sequencing was PBMCs. The CDR3 loop is CASRYGVDNEQFF. CDR3 DNA: TGCGCCAGCAGGTACGGGGTCGACAATGAGCAGTTCTTC.